The 11 T cell receptor beta chains below were found in one sample sequenced in a study of blood T cell repertoires in COVID-19. Profiling relied on immunoSEQ multiplex PCR, and the TCRdb table lists in-frame clones only, not all of them. The sample has about 180,000 clones; about four fifths are singletons. Input material: peripheral blood. Receptor source: a human donor in a cohort sampled during active COVID-19.

The chain links TRBV5-1 to TRBJ1-2; the match to TRBD1 covers 9 bases. Germline lookup yields CDR1 SGHRS and CDR2 YFSETQ. The length of the CDR3 is 13 residues. Trimming took 4 bases from V and 7 from J; bases not matched to a gene: 5. CDR3 protein: CASSIQGARGYTF. As DNA, the CDR3 is TGCGCCAGCAGCATACAGGGGGCGCGTGGCTACACCTTC.

Here the CDR3 reads CASSLEGDRGDSPLHF. CDR3 coding DNA: TGTGCCAGCAGCTTAGAGGGGGACCGGGGCGATTCACCCCTCCACTTT. The chain has TRBV7-6 and TRBJ1-6; maybe TRBD1 (6 bases). This CDR3 is built from 16 residues. Trimming took 1 base from V and 8 from J, leaving 15 bases between them. CDR1 is SGHVS, CDR2 FNYEAQ, per germline.

A note on this clone: Other DNA sequences in the same sample also yield this CDR3. The V gene is TRBV15, the J gene TRBJ2-7, with D maybe TRBD2 (5 bases). Germline loops: CDR1 LNHNV, CDR2 YYDKDF (reference sequence). Trimming took off 0 bases at V and 4 bases at J, with 7 bases between the two ends. This CDR3 comprises 13 residues. CDR3 DNA sequence: TGTGCCACCAGCAGAGATAGAGGGTACGAGCAGTACTTC. Translating it yields CATSRDRGYEQYF.

The chain links TRBV6-5 to TRBJ2-3, with 11 bases that match TRBD2. V dropped 5 bases and J dropped 6; count of bases not matched to a gene: 7. Germline V gives CDR1 MNHEY, CDR2 SVGAGI. The CDR3 is made up of 15 amino acids. CDR3 DNA: TGTGCCAGCAGTCTAGCGGGGGGTCTCGTGGATACGCAGTATTTT. Protein sequence: CASSLAGGLVDTQYF.

The chain recombines TRBV2 with TRBJ1-5, with D perhaps TRBD1 (6 bases). The CDR3 is 17 residues long. The V end lost 6 bases, the J end lost 0 bases, and 18 bases lay between the germline ends. The V gene's germline CDR1 is SNHLY and CDR2 FYNNEI. CDR3 loop: CASSSQQGTNSNQPQHF. The CDR3 DNA reads as TGTGCCAGCAGCAGCCAACAGGGTACTAATAGCAATCAGCCCCAGCATTTT.

In this sample, this clone turned up a few times. The chain uses TRBV7-3 and TRBJ2-3, with a weak D call TRBD2 (6 bases). The germline V and J ends were trimmed by 0 bases and 5 bases, with 12 bases remaining between them. The CDR3 loop spans 15 amino acids. Germline loops: CDR1 SGHTA, CDR2 FQGTGA. The CDR3 sequence: CASSLTGTSGDTQYF. Written as DNA, the CDR3 is TGTGCCAGCAGCTTAACCGGGACTTCAGGAGATACGCAGTATTTT.

In its sample, this clone was seen once. V and J are TRBV3-1 (or the pseudogene TRBV3-2) and TRBJ1-1, with D hard to call. The CDR3 has 13 amino acids. V lost 1 base and J lost 1, with 4 bases in between. CDR1 is LGHDT and CDR2 is YNNKEL in the germline V gene (reference sequence). CDR3 residues: CASSQAQNTEAFF. CDR3 coding DNA: TGTGCCAGCAGCCAAGCCCAGAACACTGAAGCTTTCTTT.

This clone was seen only a few times. V gene TRBV3-1 (or the pseudogene TRBV3-2) combines with J gene TRBJ1-1; tentative D call: TRBD1 (6 bases). The CDR3 contains 12 residues. CDR1 is LGHDT and CDR2 is YNNKEL in the germline V gene (reference sequence). Trimming left V 4 bases short and J 11 bases short, with 14 bases between. The CDR3: CASSLTQGRAFF. For the CDR3, the DNA is TGTGCCAGCAGCCTCACACAGGGTCGGGCTTTCTTT.

This chain connects TRBV7-6 to TRBJ2-7; TRBD1 matches 7 bases. The CDR3 runs 15 residues. V gave up 4 bases and J gave up 5 bases; unmatched junction bases: 11. The germline CDR1 and CDR2 sequences are SGHVS and FNYEAQ. CDR3 residues: CASSSQGVLMHEQYF. Here the CDR3 DNA reads TGTGCCAGCAGCTCCCAGGGGGTCCTTATGCACGAGCAGTACTTC.

This clone was seen a single time. The chain has TRBV29-1 and TRBJ2-7, with 7 bases identical to TRBD1. The CDR3 runs to 13 residues. Trimming removed 0 bases from V and 3 bases from J; junction bases left unmatched: 2. Germline assignment: CDR1 SQVTM and CDR2 ANQGSEA. CDR3 DNA sequence: TGCAGCGTTGAAGAGGACAGGAGCTACGAGCAGTACTTC. Translated, it gives CSVEEDRSYEQYF.

This clone was counted between two and nine times. The chain has TRBV25-1 and TRBJ2-7, with no clear D. Germline CDR1 and CDR2: MGHDK and SYGVNS. This CDR3 comprises 10 residues. V lost 10 bases and J 3 bases, leaving 7 bases between the germline ends. CDR3 amino acids: CANHSYEQYF. CDR3 in DNA: TGTGCCAACCACAGCTACGAGCAGTACTTC.